The clone carrying this T cell receptor beta chain turned up a few times. The same CDR3 can be traced to other DNA sequences in this sample. V lost 2 bases to trimming and J lost 0 bases, with 6 bases between them. In germline, CDR1 is SGDLS, CDR2 YYNGEE. CDR3 length: 14 residues. This sample is drawn from a study of OX40 agonist ivuxolimab in advanced cancers. Data came from immunoSEQ multiplex PCR; TCRdb stores just in-frame clones and leaves some out. The sample includes more than 60,000 clones, 94% of them seen just once. The sample here was CD4+ or CD8+ T cells sorted from blood, taken in a trial of the OX40 agonist ivuxolimab. The source of this sequence is an adult with an advanced solid tumor such as melanoma, head and neck, liver or kidney cancer. J is TRBJ1-3 and V is TRBV9, with D unclear. CDR3 nucleotide sequence: TGTGCCAGCAGCGTTAGCGACTCTGGAAACACCATATATTTT. Its translation: CASSVSDSGNTIYF.